This T cell receptor (beta chain) was recorded in a study of shared clonotypes between healthy human individuals. Findings and caveats of the study: The sampled material consisted only of blood, and tissue repertoires are likely to differ.

Deep-level assay runs were performed. Every subset had its genomic DNA shared out evenly among several immunoSEQ plates. Sequencing used immunoSEQ multiplex PCR; TCRdb keeps in-frame clones, though not all of them. The sample shows around 510,000 clones, around 80% of them seen only once. Per the germline V gene, CDR1 is SGHRS and CDR2 is YFSETQ. This CDR3 contains 14 residues. V lost 4 bases and J 0 bases, leaving 5 bases between the germline ends. Researchers drew on some 97 million PBMCs for genomic DNA from unsorted samples. A word on this clone: Antigen specificity is unknown. This sample also contains other DNA sequences that code for the same CDR3.

This receptor was identified in a woman aged 40 to 50 in good health. Some clones in this sample may be carry-over from other donors' samples. V and J are TRBV5-1 and TRBJ2-6; D not resolved. Specimen: PBMCs. The CDR3 loop reads CASSLDSGANVLTF. The DNA of the CDR3 is TGCGCCAGCAGCCTTGACTCTGGGGCCAACGTCCTGACTTTC.